Given below is one TCR beta chain in context. Its cognate antigen is unknown. These data come from a study of beta chain features in type 1 diabetes. Every bit of the isolated RNA underwent reverse transcription, so sequencing read expressed TCRB transcripts. Assay: immunoSEQ multiplex PCR; the TCRdb copy retains only in-frame clones and omits some. The table records 130,000 to 150,000 clones, under 60% of them present only once. Whole-study findings and limits: Unsettled here was the matter of whether HLA type influences TCRB rearrangement. Patients with type 1 diabetes carried fewer insertions and had more deletions at their VDJ junctions. Across patients, naive, central memory and Treg TCRB repertoires exhibited apparently greater similarity than was observed across healthy donors.

The clonotype originates from a man between 18 and 35 years old in good health. Sequenced material: Tregs from blood.

The CDR3 loop reads CASSLAPRTRDEQYF. The CDR3 DNA follows: TGTGCCAGCAGCTTAGCTCCTCGGACTAGGGACGAGCAGTACTTC. The chain employs TRBV7-2 and TRBJ2-7, with 7 bases fitting TRBD2. V trimming: 0 bases; J trimming: 5 bases; junction bases outside the gene matches: 7. The CDR3 sequence is 15 residues long. CDR1 and CDR2 (germline): SGHTA, FQGNSA.